Listed below are T cell receptor beta chains from one sample, sequenced in a study of T cells in Graves' hyperthyroidism and ophthalmopathy. TCRdb re-called the multiplex PCR reads through MiXCR, storing one row per CDR3 protein. Of over 250,000 distinct CDR3 sequences listed, 17% are singletons. The specimen sequenced was blood. Every receptor here comes from an older woman with Graves' ophthalmopathy. Each CDR3 is given with its conserved first and last residue. The order of the fields is CDR3 length, J gene, clone size, V gene, D gene, CDR3 protein, CDR3 DNA. The D gene is left open where the match is weak. Only some rows state a clone size, as once, few, many or a class for expanded clones.

15 | TRBJ2-7 | NA | TRBV4-2 | NA | CASSQEWLAASEQYF | TGTGCCAGCAGCCAAGAATGGTTGGCAGCGAGTGAGCAGTACTTC
14 | TRBJ1-1 | many | TRBV11-1 | NA | CASSLAQTLTEAFF | TGTGCCAGCAGCTTAGCCCAGACGTTAACTGAAGCTTTCTTT
16 | TRBJ2-1 | many | TRBV7-2 | TRBD2 | CASSLVGWLADNEQFF | TGTGCCAGCAGCTTAGTCGGGTGGCTAGCGGACAATGAGCAGTTCTTC
13 | TRBJ2-6 | NA | TRBV6-1 | NA | CASTPSGANVLTF | TGTGCCAGCACCCCCTCTGGGGCCAACGTCCTGACTTTC
17 | TRBJ2-1 | many | TRBV2 | TRBD2 | CASSGGFGLAGVNEQFF | TGTGCCAGCAGTGGGGGATTTGGGCTAGCGGGGGTAAATGAGCAGTTCTTC
14 | TRBJ1-3 | few | TRBV2 | NA | CASRQESSGNTIYF | TGTGCCAGCAGACAGGAAAGCTCTGGAAACACCATATATTTT
14 | TRBJ2-7 | many | TRBV7-2 | NA | CASSQDNPVYEQYF | TGTGCCAGCAGCCAAGATAACCCCGTCTACGAGCAGTACTTC
17 | TRBJ2-2 | many | TRBV12-3/TRBV12-4 | TRBD1 | CASSPSSTGAHTGELFF | TGTGCCAGCAGTCCTTCATCGACAGGGGCGCACACCGGGGAGCTGTTTTTT
15 | TRBJ2-3 | NA | TRBV3-1 | TRBD2 | CASSRGLVNTDTQYF | TGTGCCAGCAGCCGGGGACTAGTGAACACAGATACGCAGTATTTT
14 | TRBJ2-1 | many | TRBV27 | NA | CASSLSHEYNEQFF | TGTGCCAGCAGTTTATCACACGAGTACAATGAGCAGTTCTTC
13 | TRBJ1-4 | NA | TRBV19 | NA | CASKDYVIEKLFF | TGTGCCAGCAAGGACTACGTGATTGAAAAACTGTTTTTT
17 | TRBJ2-7 | many | TRBV28 | TRBD1 | CASSFSRGTGYSYEQYF | TGTGCCAGCAGTTTTTCTCGCGGGACAGGCTACTCCTACGAGCAGTACTTC
15 | TRBJ2-1 | NA | TRBV28 | TRBD2 | CASPPSGLAGNEQFF | TGTGCCAGTCCACCTTCGGGACTAGCGGGAAATGAGCAGTTCTTC
13 | TRBJ2-1 | few | TRBV19 | NA | CASSLPGGYEQFF | TGTGCCAGTAGCCTCCCTGGGGGATACGAGCAGTTCTTC
17 | TRBJ2-1 | NA | TRBV29-1 | TRBD2 | CSVDAGGRSGTYNEQFF | TGCAGCGTTGACGCGGGGGGGAGAAGCGGGACCTACAATGAGCAGTTCTTC
16 | TRBJ1-1 | few | TRBV9 | TRBD1 | CASSGSIQGARTEAFF | TGTGCCAGCAGCGGTAGTATCCAGGGGGCAAGGACTGAAGCTTTCTTT
15 | TRBJ2-7 | many | TRBV7-9 | TRBD1 | CASSSAGTGASEQYF | TGTGCCAGCAGCTCAGCCGGGACAGGGGCTTCCGAGCAGTACTTC
14 | TRBJ2-1 | few | TRBV20-1 | TRBD2 | CSARMERGGFEQFF | TGCAGTGCTAGGATGGAGCGGGGGGGCTTTGAGCAGTTCTTC
14 | TRBJ2-1 | NA | TRBV12-3/TRBV12-4 | TRBD2 | CASIGLAAYNEQFF | TGTGCCAGCATAGGGCTAGCGGCCTACAATGAGCAGTTCTTC
17 | TRBJ2-7 | few | TRBV13 | NA | CASSQWTDLRGTYEQYF | TGTGCCAGCAGCCAATGGACAGACCTGAGGGGAACCTACGAGCAGTACTTC
13 | TRBJ2-7 | NA | TRBV14 | NA | CASSQVGPTGQYF | TGTGCCAGCAGCCAAGTAGGGCCTACGGGGCAGTACTTC
13 | TRBJ1-4 | many | TRBV7-6 | TRBD1 | CASSDRANEKLFF | TGTGCCAGCAGTGACAGGGCTAATGAAAAACTGTTTTTT
13 | TRBJ1-1 | many | TRBV7-3 | NA | CASSFTRTTEAFF | TGTGCCAGCAGCTTTACACGAACCACTGAAGCTTTCTTT
14 | TRBJ2-7 | once | TRBV7-9 | NA | CASSTRHSRYEQYF | TGTGCCAGCAGTACCCGGCACAGTCGTTACGAGCAGTACTTC
11 | TRBJ1-1 | many | TRBV10-3 | NA | CAIGKNTEAFF | TGTGCCATCGGTAAGAACACTGAAGCTTTCTTT
15 | TRBJ2-3 | few | TRBV6-5 | NA | CASSYSGQITDTQYF | TGTGCCAGCAGTTACTCTGGCCAGATCACAGATACGCAGTATTTT
10 | TRBJ1-5 | NA | TRBV20-1 | NA | CSARAQPQHF | TGCAGTGCTAGAGCCCAGCCCCAGCATTTT
14 | TRBJ2-2 | many | TRBV5-1 | NA | CASSLIQGPGELFF | TGCGCCAGCAGCTTGATCCAGGGGCCCGGGGAGCTGTTTTTT
14 | TRBJ2-5 | few | TRBV5-6 | TRBD2 | CASSTRTSQETQYF | TGTGCCAGCAGCACCAGGACTAGTCAAGAGACCCAGTACTTC
15 | TRBJ2-5 | few | TRBV7-7 | NA | CASSRRGGGQETQYF | TGTGCCAGCAGCAGGAGGGGAGGGGGGCAAGAGACCCAGTACTTC
15 | TRBJ2-3 | NA | TRBV7-3 | TRBD1 | CASSLEDRVSDTQYF | TGTGCCAGCAGCTTAGAAGACAGGGTCTCCGATACGCAGTATTTT
16 | TRBJ2-1 | many | TRBV6-1 | NA | CASFRTGLGVSNEQFF | TGTGCCAGCTTTCGGACCGGGTTGGGGGTTTCGAATGAGCAGTTCTTC
13 | TRBJ2-3 | NA | TRBV20-1 | NA | CSARDPGTDTQYF | TGCAGTGCTAGAGATCCAGGTACAGATACGCAGTATTTT
11 | TRBJ2-3 | many | TRBV11-2 | NA | CASSTADTQYF | TGTGCCAGCAGCACAGCAGATACGCAGTATTTT
12 | TRBJ1-5 | many | TRBV7-9 | NA | CASSLSNQPQHF | TGTGCCAGCAGCTTAAGCAATCAGCCCCAGCATTTT
17 | TRBJ1-4 | many | TRBV20-1 | NA | CSARGRGGRVTNEKLFF | TGCAGTGCTAGGGGCCGCGGGGGGCGCGTAACTAATGAAAAACTGTTTTTT
19 | TRBJ2-3 | NA | TRBV3-1 | TRBD2 | CASSQDFRRGSGMTDTQYF | TGTGCCAGCAGCCAAGATTTTCGTAGGGGTAGCGGGATGACAGATACGCAGTATTTT
14 | TRBJ2-7 | few | TRBV3-1 | TRBD2 | CASSRPGGSYEQYF | TGTGCCAGCAGCCGTCCGGGGGGTAGCTACGAGCAGTACTTC
18 | TRBJ2-3 | few | TRBV20-1 | TRBD2 | CSARDSGLAGQSGDTQYF | TGCAGTGCTAGAGATTCGGGACTAGCGGGCCAGTCTGGAGATACGCAGTATTTT